A selection of T cell receptor beta chains follows, all from one sample in a study of blood T cell repertoires in COVID-19. Assay used: immunoSEQ multiplex PCR; TCRdb lists only in-frame clones, some missing. The table shows under 250,000 clones, with around four fifths occurring only once. Sequencing was carried out using peripheral blood. The source of these receptors is a woman aged 50 to 60 with active or convalescent COVID-19. CDR3s include the opening cysteine and the closing phenylalanine or tryptophan. A D gene is named only where the DNA matches it firmly. Clone size appears in some rows only: once, few, many, or a class for an expanded clone.

D gene	V gene	CDR3 length	J gene	clone size	CDR3 DNA	CDR3 protein
NA	TRBV2	13	TRBJ1-1	NA	TGTGCCAGCAGTGATGGGGCGGTCACTGAAGCTTTCTTT	CASSDGAVTEAFF
TRBD1	TRBV19	15	TRBJ1-5	NA	TGTGCCACCCTTAGGGCAGGGGGCATGGGTCAGCCCCAGCATTTT	CATLRAGGMGQPQHF
NA	TRBV7-9	12	TRBJ1-2	few	TGTGCCAGCAGTCAGGCTTACTATGGCTACACCTTC	CASSQAYYGYTF
NA	TRBV6-4	15	TRBJ2-2	few	TGTGCCAGCAGTGACGAAAGTGGGGGCGCCGGGGAGCTGTTTTTT	CASSDESGGAGELFF
TRBD1	TRBV25-1	13	TRBJ1-2	NA	TGTGCCAGCAGCGAGACAGGGCCGGTGGGCTACACCTTC	CASSETGPVGYTF
NA	TRBV2	14	TRBJ2-1	NA	TGTGCCAGCAGCGAGGGCCTGCGGGGCAATGAGCAGTTCTTC	CASSEGLRGNEQFF
NA	TRBV2	13	TRBJ2-3	NA	TGTGCCAGCAGCTCCAGGGTTACAGATACGCAGTATTTT	CASSSRVTDTQYF
NA	TRBV15	14	TRBJ2-5	NA	TGTGCCACCAGCAGAGGACAGGTTTATGAGACCCAGTACTTC	CATSRGQVYETQYF
NA	TRBV11-2	13	TRBJ1-1	NA	TGTGCCAGCAGCTCCGGCGGGAACACTGAAGCTTTCTTT	CASSSGGNTEAFF
TRBD1	TRBV3-1/TRBV3-2	15	TRBJ2-2	NA	TGTGCCAGCAGCCAAGCCACAGGGGGCAGGGGGGAGCTGTTTTTT	CASSQATGGRGELFF
NA	TRBV4-2	17	TRBJ1-2	NA	TGTGCCAGCAGCCAAGAGAGAGTGACGGGATCCAACTATGGCTACACCTTC	CASSQERVTGSNYGYTF
TRBD2	TRBV19	16	TRBJ2-1	NA	TGTGCCAGTAGCCGAGGACTAGCGGGAGGGCGGGGTGAGCAGTTCTTC	CASSRGLAGGRGEQFF
TRBD2	TRBV27	17	TRBJ2-3	NA	TGTGCCAGCAACCTAAAACACGGGACTAGAATCACAGATACGCAGTATTTT	CASNLKHGTRITDTQYF
TRBD1	TRBV5-5	13	TRBJ2-7	NA	TGTGCCAGCAGCATACAGGGGTTTGGCGAGCAGTACTTC	CASSIQGFGEQYF
TRBD1	TRBV3-1/TRBV3-2	16	TRBJ1-6	few	TGTGCCAGCAGCCGCCACCGGGACAGACTTAATTCACCCCTCCACTTT	CASSRHRDRLNSPLHF
TRBD1	TRBV2	16	TRBJ1-1	NA	TGTGCCAGCAGTGAACGGTCAGGGGGAATGAGCACTGAAGCTTTCTTT	CASSERSGGMSTEAFF
TRBD1	TRBV4-1	14	TRBJ2-3	once	TGCGCCAGCAGCCCCGGACAGGGGACAGATACGCAGTATTTT	CASSPGQGTDTQYF
NA	TRBV18	15	TRBJ2-1	NA	TGTGCCAGCTCACCAGTAGCGAGCTCCTACAATGAGCAGTTCTTC	CASSPVASSYNEQFF
TRBD2	TRBV19	15	TRBJ2-3	NA	TGTGCCAGTAGTGATCCTAGCGGTGGCACAGATACGCAGTATTTT	CASSDPSGGTDTQYF
NA	TRBV19	14	TRBJ1-5	NA	TGTGCCAGTACCCTAGCAGGTGGCAATCAGCCCCAGCATTTT	CASTLAGGNQPQHF
TRBD1	TRBV12-5	14	TRBJ1-3	once	TGTGCTAGTGGAAGGACAGGGGCTGGAAACACCATATATTTT	CASGRTGAGNTIYF
NA	TRBV2	14	TRBJ1-1	NA	TGTGCCAGCAGTGGACAGGCTGAAGTGACTGAAGCTTTCTTT	CASSGQAEVTEAFF
NA	TRBV4-1	14	TRBJ1-3	NA	TGCGCCAGCAGTCGCGCAGGGGAAGGAAACACCATATATTTT	CASSRAGEGNTIYF
TRBD2	TRBV7-6	15	TRBJ2-3	NA	TGTGCCAGCAGCTCGGGACTAGCGGGCACAGATACGCAGTATTTT	CASSSGLAGTDTQYF
TRBD2	TRBV3-1/TRBV3-2	17	TRBJ2-3	NA	TGTGCCAGCAGCCAAGATTCTTCGCGGGAGAGAACAGATACGCAGTATTTT	CASSQDSSRERTDTQYF
TRBD1	TRBV5-6	13	TRBJ2-5	NA	TGTGCCAGCAGCTGGGACAGAATAGAGACCCAGTACTTC	CASSWDRIETQYF
NA	TRBV25-1	14	TRBJ1-3	few	TGTGCCAGCAGGTCCCCTGGCCCTGGAAACACCATATATTTT	CASRSPGPGNTIYF
TRBD1	TRBV24-1	17	TRBJ2-2	NA	TGTGCCACCAGTCCAAGTCCGGGACAGTCGAACACCGGGGAGCTGTTTTTT	CATSPSPGQSNTGELFF
NA	TRBV19	16	TRBJ1-2	NA	TGTGCCAGTAGTACCTACGGGACTAGACCGATTCATGGCTACACCTTC	CASSTYGTRPIHGYTF
NA	TRBV11-3	13	TRBJ2-1	NA	TGTGCCAGCAGCTTAGAGGCGGGGTATGAGCAGTTCTTC	CASSLEAGYEQFF
NA	TRBV28	16	TRBJ1-4	NA	TGTGCCAGCAGTTTAGGTAGCGTTGCAACTAATGAAAAACTGTTTTTT	CASSLGSVATNEKLFF
NA	TRBV10-2	13	TRBJ2-3	once	TGCGCCAGCAGTGGGACAGAGGGAGATACGCAGTATTTT	CASSGTEGDTQYF
NA	TRBV5-1	14	TRBJ1-2	NA	TGCGCCAGCAGCTTGTCCGAGCCCCCAAGTGGCTACACCTTC	CASSLSEPPSGYTF
TRBD1	TRBV10-3	11	TRBJ1-2	NA	TGTGCCATCGGGGGACAGCCCCCGGGGACCTTC	CAIGGQPPGTF
NA	TRBV5-1	13	TRBJ2-3	few	TGCGCCAGCAGCTTGATATTCACAGATACGCAGTATTTT	CASSLIFTDTQYF
TRBD2	TRBV6-5	15	TRBJ2-7	NA	TGTGCCAGCAGTTACGGTCCACTAGCGGTGTACGAGCAGTACTTC	CASSYGPLAVYEQYF
TRBD1	TRBV19	17	TRBJ1-4	once	TGTGCCAGTAGTAACCGACAGGGGGGGGCAACTAATGAAAAACTGTTTTTT	CASSNRQGGATNEKLFF
NA	TRBV11-2	17	TRBJ1-6	few	TGTGCCAGCAGCTTAACCCGAGGGATTCTGAGGAATTCACCCCTCCACTTT	CASSLTRGILRNSPLHF
NA	TRBV5-1	17	TRBJ2-1	NA	TGCGCCAGCGGCAAAAGCGGACAGAGCCTAGTCTACAATGAGCAGTTCTTC	CASGKSGQSLVYNEQFF
TRBD1	TRBV7-9	14	TRBJ1-6	few	TGTGCCAGCAGCTTGGACAGGGGCAATTCACCCCTCCACTTT	CASSLDRGNSPLHF
NA	TRBV12-3/TRBV12-4	12	TRBJ2-1	NA	TGTGCCAGCAGTTTTGGGCACTATGAGCAGTTCTTC	CASSFGHYEQFF
NA	TRBV6-2/TRBV6-3	15	TRBJ2-1	NA	TGTGCCAGCAGTCCACATAGCGGACAGGCAAATGAGCAGTTCTTC	CASSPHSGQANEQFF
NA	TRBV6-5	13	TRBJ1-1	NA	TGTGCCAGCAGTTACTGGACTAACACTGAAGCTTTCTTT	CASSYWTNTEAFF
NA	TRBV5-6	13	TRBJ1-2	NA	TGTGCCAGCTCCGGGGGGGCTTATTATGGCTACACCTTC	CASSGGAYYGYTF
NA	TRBV2	13	TRBJ1-6	few	TGTGCCAGCAGTGTTAACATTAATTCACCCCTCCACTTT	CASSVNINSPLHF
NA	TRBV28	14	TRBJ1-4	NA	TGTGCCAGCAGTTTAGCCCCCGGGGATGAAAAACTGTTTTTT	CASSLAPGDEKLFF
TRBD1	TRBV28	16	TRBJ1-2	NA	TGTGCCAGCAGCCCCCCAGGGGGACAGGGGGTGGGTGGCTACACCTTC	CASSPPGGQGVGGYTF
NA	TRBV4-1	14	TRBJ1-1	NA	TGCGCCAGCAGCCAAGGAAGGAACAGGGTGGAAGCTTTCTTT	CASSQGRNRVEAFF
NA	TRBV7-6	15	TRBJ2-2	NA	TGTGCCAGCAGCTTAGTCAGGGGTGGCACCGGGGAGCTGTTTTTT	CASSLVRGGTGELFF
NA	TRBV7-2	16	TRBJ2-1	NA	TGTGCCAGCAGCTTATCCCCTAGGCCCAGAGGGAATGAGCAGTTCTTC	CASSLSPRPRGNEQFF
NA	TRBV11-2	13	TRBJ1-1	NA	TGTGCCAGCAGCCCCCACTTGAACACTGAAGCTTTCTTT	CASSPHLNTEAFF
NA	TRBV6-5	14	TRBJ1-1	NA	TGTGCCAGCAGTCCCTGGCGGGGGAACACTGAAGCTTTCTTT	CASSPWRGNTEAFF
TRBD1	TRBV3-1/TRBV3-2	12	TRBJ1-2	NA	TGTGCCAGCAGCTTTGGACAGGGCGGCTACACCTTC	CASSFGQGGYTF
TRBD1	TRBV18	16	TRBJ2-5	once	TGTGCCAGCTCACCAAACAGGGGGCTTGCTGGAGAGACCCAGTACTTC	CASSPNRGLAGETQYF
TRBD1	TRBV5-1	17	TRBJ2-5	NA	TGCGCCAGCAGCTTCACTTCTGGGACAGGCAACCAAGAGACCCAGTACTTC	CASSFTSGTGNQETQYF
TRBD1	TRBV5-1	14	TRBJ1-2	NA	TGCGCCAGCAGCTCAGGACAGGAAGCCAGCGGCTACACCTTC	CASSSGQEASGYTF
NA	TRBV18	13	TRBJ2-7	NA	TGTGCCAGCTCACTCGGGGACTCCTACGAGCAGTACTTC	CASSLGDSYEQYF